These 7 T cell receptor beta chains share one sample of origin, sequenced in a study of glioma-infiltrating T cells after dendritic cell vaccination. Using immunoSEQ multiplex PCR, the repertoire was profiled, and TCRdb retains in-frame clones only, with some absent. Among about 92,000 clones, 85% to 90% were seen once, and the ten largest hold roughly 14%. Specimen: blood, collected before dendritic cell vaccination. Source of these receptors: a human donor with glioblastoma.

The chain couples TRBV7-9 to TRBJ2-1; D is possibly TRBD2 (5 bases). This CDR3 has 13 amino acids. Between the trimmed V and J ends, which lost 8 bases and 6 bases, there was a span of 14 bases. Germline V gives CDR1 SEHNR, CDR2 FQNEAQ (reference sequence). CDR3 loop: CASGLGIGNEQFF. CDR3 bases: TGTGCCAGCGGTCTCGGGATAGGCAATGAGCAGTTCTTC.

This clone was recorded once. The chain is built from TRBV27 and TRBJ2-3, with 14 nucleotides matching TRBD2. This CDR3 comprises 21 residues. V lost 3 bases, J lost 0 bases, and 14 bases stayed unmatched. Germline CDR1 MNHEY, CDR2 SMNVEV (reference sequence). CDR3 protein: CASSFTAPGLAGVSSTDTQYF. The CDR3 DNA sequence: TGTGCCAGCAGTTTCACCGCACCGGGACTAGCGGGAGTCTCTAGCACAGATACGCAGTATTTT.

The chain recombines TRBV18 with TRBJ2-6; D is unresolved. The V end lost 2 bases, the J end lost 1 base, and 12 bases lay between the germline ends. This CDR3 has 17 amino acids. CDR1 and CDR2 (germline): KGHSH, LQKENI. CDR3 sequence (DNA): TGTGCCAGCTCACCAACCGTCGGTCCTTCTGGGGCCAACGTCCTGACTTTC. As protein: CASSPTVGPSGANVLTF. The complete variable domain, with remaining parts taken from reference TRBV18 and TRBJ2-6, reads NAGVMQNPRHLVRRRGQEARLRCSPMKGHSHVYWYRQLPEEGLKFMVYLQKENIIDESGMPKERFSAEFPKEGPSILRIQQVVRGDSAAYFCASSPTVGPSGANVLTFGAGSRLTVL.

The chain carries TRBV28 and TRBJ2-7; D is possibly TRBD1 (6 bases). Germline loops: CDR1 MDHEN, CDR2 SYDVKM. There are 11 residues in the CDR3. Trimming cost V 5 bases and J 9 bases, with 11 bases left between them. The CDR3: CASSLMTGQYF. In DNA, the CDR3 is TGTGCCAGCAGTCTAATGACAGGGCAGTACTTC.

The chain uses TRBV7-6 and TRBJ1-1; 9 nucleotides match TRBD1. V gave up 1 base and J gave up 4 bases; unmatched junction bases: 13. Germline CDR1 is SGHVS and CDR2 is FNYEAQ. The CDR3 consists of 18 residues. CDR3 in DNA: TGTGCCAGCAGCTTAGGACTAAATCCGGGACAGGGTGGCACTGAAGCTTTCTTT. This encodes CASSLGLNPGQGGTEAFF.

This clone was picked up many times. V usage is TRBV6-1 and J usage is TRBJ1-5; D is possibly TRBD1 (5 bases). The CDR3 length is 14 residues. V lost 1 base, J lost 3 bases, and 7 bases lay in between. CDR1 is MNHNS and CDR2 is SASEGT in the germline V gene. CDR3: CASSEDRLNQPQHF. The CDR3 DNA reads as TGTGCCAGCAGTGAAGACAGGCTCAATCAGCCCCAGCATTTT.

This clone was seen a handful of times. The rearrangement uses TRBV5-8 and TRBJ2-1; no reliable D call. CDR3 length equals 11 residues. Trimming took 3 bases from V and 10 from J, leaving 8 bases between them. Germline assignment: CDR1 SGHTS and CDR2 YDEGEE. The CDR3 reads CASSYEEEQFF. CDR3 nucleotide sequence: TGTGCCAGCAGCTACGAGGAAGAGCAGTTCTTC.